A single sample gave rise to the 18 T cell receptor beta chains below, sequenced in a study of shared clonotypes between healthy human individuals. Assay used: immunoSEQ multiplex PCR; TCRdb lists only in-frame clones, some missing. The repertoire has approximately 100,000 clones, around 65% of them found once; the top ten carry about 23%. The material sequenced was memory CD8+ T cells sorted from blood. Subset noted: CD45RO+ cells pooled with CCR7-negative TemRA cells. All receptors come from a woman in her 30s in good health.

The chain combines TRBV28 with TRBJ2-2; D remains unclear. V lost 10 bases and J 7 bases, leaving 16 bases between the germline ends. The CDR3 covers 13 residues. From germline, CDR1 is MDHEN and CDR2 SYDVKM. In nucleotides, the CDR3 is TGTGCCACTGAAGGGCTAGAGAGCGGGGAGCTGTTTTTT. As protein: CATEGLESGELFF.

V is TRBV6-5 and J is TRBJ1-1; D remains unclear. CDR3 length: 15 residues. Trimming pared 6 bases from V and 4 bases from J, leaving 18 bases between. Germline CDR1 and CDR2: MNHEY and SVGAGI. CDR3 sequence reads: CASSNIPVGSTEAFF. The DNA for the CDR3 is TGTGCCAGCAGCAATATCCCCGTGGGTTCCACTGAAGCTTTCTTT.

The chain links TRBV5-1 to TRBJ2-7; D remains ambiguous. Germline V CDR1 and CDR2: SGHRS, YFSETQ. The CDR3 sequence is 13 residues long. The germline V and J ends were trimmed by 1 base and 6 bases, with 11 bases remaining between them. The CDR3 sequence: CASSLLGTGEQYF. CDR3 bases: TGCGCCAGCAGCTTGCTGGGTACTGGCGAGCAGTACTTC.

The CDR3 spells CASSEPGTEHNYGYTF. The DNA for the CDR3 is TGTGCCAGCAGTGAACCGGGGACAGAGCATAACTATGGCTACACCTTC. The chain joins TRBV6-1 to TRBJ1-2, with 7 bases identical to TRBD1. Germline trimming cut 2 bases from V and 1 base from J; bases unmatched to any gene: 7. Germline V gives CDR1 MNHNS, CDR2 SASEGT. There are 16 residues in the CDR3.

This sequence joins TRBV7-2 and TRBJ2-5; D might be TRBD1 or TRBD2, each matching 6 bases. From germline, CDR1 is SGHTA and CDR2 FQGNSA. The CDR3 totals 17 residues. V was pared by 2 bases and J by 1 base, with 17 bases between. This CDR3 is CASSLLGGGTFQETQYF. The CDR3 DNA follows: TGTGCCAGCAGCTTATTAGGGGGAGGCACCTTCCAAGAGACCCAGTACTTC.

This chain joins TRBV27 and TRBJ2-1, with TRBD1 matching over 9 bases. Germline V gene lookup returns CDR1 MNHEY and CDR2 SMNVEV (reference sequence). Unmatched junction bases numbered 8, after V lost 6 bases and J lost 2 bases. The CDR3 spans 16 residues. The CDR3 DNA sequence: TGTGCCAGCAGGACCGGACAGGGGCGGCCCTACAATGAGCAGTTCTTC. Its translation: CASRTGQGRPYNEQFF.

The chain links TRBV5-6 to TRBJ2-7; no clear D gene. CDR3 length equals 15 residues. Germline assignment: CDR1 SGHDT and CDR2 YYEEEE. Trimming cost V 4 bases and J 2 bases, with 16 bases left between them. The CDR3 reads CASSRVWTLTYEQYF. In DNA form, the CDR3 reads TGTGCCAGCAGCCGGGTCTGGACCCTGACCTACGAGCAGTACTTC.

The rearrangement uses TRBV27 and TRBJ2-1; 14 bases align to TRBD2. CDR3 size: 15 residues. Germline CDR1 is MNHEY and CDR2 is SMNVEV (reference sequence). J gave up 7 bases and V 3 bases, and 2 bases lay outside the gene matches. The DNA of the CDR3 is TGTGCCAGCAGTTTCGGACTAGCGGGAGGAAATGAGCAGTTCTTC. Translated, it gives CASSFGLAGGNEQFF.

The rearrangement uses TRBV21-1 and TRBJ1-1; TRBD1 is the table's D call and was not checked against the DNA. TRBV21-1 is described as a pseudogene. The CDR3 length is 14 residues. In DNA form, the CDR3 reads TGTGCCAGCAGCGAAGGGACAGGCGGCACTGAAGCTTTCTTT. Its protein is CASSEGTGGTEAFF.

The sample holds a few counts of this clone. The DNA for the CDR3 is TGTGCCAGCAGCTCCTACGAGCAGTACTTC. This translates into CASSSYEQYF. This chain links TRBV7-9 with TRBJ2-7, with unresolved D. V lost 4 bases to trimming and J lost 2 bases, with 0 bases between them. CDR3 length equals 10 residues. CDR1 is SEHNR and CDR2 is FQNEAQ in the germline V gene (reference sequence).

Only one count was recorded for this clone. It may be a read error: a sequence one base away is much more abundant. J is TRBJ2-3 and V is TRBV28; 10 nucleotides agree with TRBD2. Looked up from germline, CDR1 is MDHEN and CDR2 is SYDVKM. The V segment lost 11 bases and the J segment 2 bases; nucleotides outside the gene matches: 7. This CDR3 comprises 14 residues. The CDR3 DNA reads TGTGCCTCCCGAGCGGGAGGGGACACAGATACGCAGTATTTT. Protein product: CASRAGGDTDTQYF.

J is TRBJ1-1 and V is TRBV2, with no clear D. Germline V gene sequence: CDR1 SNHLY, CDR2 FYNNEI. The CDR3 runs to 15 residues. Trimming took 3 bases from V and 2 from J, leaving 13 bases between them. DNA for the CDR3: TGTGCCAGCAGTGAGCTTCGGGTTATCAACACTGAAGCTTTCTTT. It is translated as CASSELRVINTEAFF.

This clone has more than one count but fewer than ten. This chain links TRBV5-6 with TRBJ2-3; 8 nucleotides match TRBD2. From germline, CDR1 is SGHDT and CDR2 YYEEEE. Losses at the gene ends were 0 bases for V and 4 bases for J; bases not matched to a gene: 10. The CDR3 is 17 amino acids. CDR3 coding DNA: TGTGCCAGCAGCTTGGTTTTGACGGGAGGGCCCCCAGATACGCAGTATTTT. Its translation: CASSLVLTGGPPDTQYF.

This chain links TRBV15 with TRBJ1-6, with D perhaps matching TRBD1 (5 bases). Germline V gene data show CDR1 as LNHNV and CDR2 as YYDKDF (reference sequence). This CDR3 comprises 16 residues. The ends were cut back, 0 bases at V and 7 bases at J, with 13 bases in the middle. The CDR3 region is CATSRDSGTGNSPLHF. The CDR3, as DNA: TGTGCCACCAGCAGAGATTCCGGGACGGGGAATTCACCCCTCCACTTT.

The CDR3, as DNA: TGTGCCAGCAGCCGCCCGGAAAGCTTCTACACTGAAGCTTTCTTT. Its protein is CASSRPESFYTEAFF. This rearrangement joins TRBV11-2 to TRBJ1-1; D is ambiguous. This CDR3 is built from 15 residues. In germline, CDR1 is SGHAT, CDR2 FQNNGV. The V gene lost 5 bases and the J gene lost 3 bases, with 16 bases spanning the gap.

In this sample, this clone turned up a few times. This chain links TRBV6-1 with TRBJ2-7, with TRBD2 matching 7 bases. V lost 11 bases, J lost 3 bases, and 7 bases stayed unmatched. The CDR3 has 12 residues. Germline CDR1 is MNHNS and CDR2 is SASEGT. DNA for the CDR3: TGTGCCTTACAAGGACTAGTCTACGAGCAGTACTTC. It encodes CALQGLVYEQYF.

The chain couples TRBV7-6 to TRBJ1-1, with 7 nucleotides matching TRBD1. This CDR3 spans 16 amino acids. Unmatched junction bases numbered 12, after V lost 5 bases and J lost 3 bases. The germline gives CDR1 SGHVS, CDR2 FNYEAQ. The CDR3, as DNA: TGTGCCAGCAGCCCCCGACAGGGTATAGAGGACACTGAAGCTTTCTTT. Protein: CASSPRQGIEDTEAFF.

The rearrangement uses TRBV14 and TRBJ1-4; no definite D call. The CDR3 has 18 amino acids. The ends were cut back, 3 bases at V and 1 base at J, with 18 bases in the middle. The germline CDR1 and CDR2 sequences are SGHDN and FVKESK. CDR3 loop: CASSHRTARMETNEKLFF. The CDR3 nucleotides read TGTGCCAGCAGCCATCGGACGGCGAGGATGGAAACTAATGAAAAACTGTTTTTT.